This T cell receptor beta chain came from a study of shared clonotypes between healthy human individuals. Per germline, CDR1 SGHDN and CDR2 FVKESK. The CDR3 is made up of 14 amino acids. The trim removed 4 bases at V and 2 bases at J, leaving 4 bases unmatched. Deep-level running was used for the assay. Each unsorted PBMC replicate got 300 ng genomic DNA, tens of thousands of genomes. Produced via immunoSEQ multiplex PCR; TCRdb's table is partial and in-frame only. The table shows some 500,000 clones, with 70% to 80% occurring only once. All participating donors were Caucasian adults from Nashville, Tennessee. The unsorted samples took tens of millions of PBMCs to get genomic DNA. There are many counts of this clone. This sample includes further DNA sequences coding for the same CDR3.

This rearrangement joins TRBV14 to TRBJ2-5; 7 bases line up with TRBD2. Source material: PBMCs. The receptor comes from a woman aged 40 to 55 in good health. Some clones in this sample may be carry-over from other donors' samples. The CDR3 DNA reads TGTGCCAGCAGCCGATTCGGGGGGCAAGAGACCCAGTACTTC. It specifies CASSRFGGQETQYF.